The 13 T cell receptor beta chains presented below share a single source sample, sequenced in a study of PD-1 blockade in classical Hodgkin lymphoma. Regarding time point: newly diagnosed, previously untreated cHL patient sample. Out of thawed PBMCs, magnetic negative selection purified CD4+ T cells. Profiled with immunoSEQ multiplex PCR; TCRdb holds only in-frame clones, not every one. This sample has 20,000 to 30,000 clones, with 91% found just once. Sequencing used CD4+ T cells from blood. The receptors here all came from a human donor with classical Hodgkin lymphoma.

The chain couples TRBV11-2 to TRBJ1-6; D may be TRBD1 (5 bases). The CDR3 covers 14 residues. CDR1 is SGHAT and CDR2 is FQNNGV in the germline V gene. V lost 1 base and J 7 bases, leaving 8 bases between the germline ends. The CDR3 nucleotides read TGTGCCAGCAGCTTAGCAGGGTACAATTCACCCCTCCACTTT. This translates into CASSLAGYNSPLHF.

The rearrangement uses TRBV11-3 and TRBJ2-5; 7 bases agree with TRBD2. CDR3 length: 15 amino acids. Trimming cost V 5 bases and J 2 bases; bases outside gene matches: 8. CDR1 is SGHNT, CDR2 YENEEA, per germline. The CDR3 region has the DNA TGTGCCAGCAGCCCTGGGGCTAGCGGACAAGAGACCCAGTACTTC. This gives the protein CASSPGASGQETQYF.

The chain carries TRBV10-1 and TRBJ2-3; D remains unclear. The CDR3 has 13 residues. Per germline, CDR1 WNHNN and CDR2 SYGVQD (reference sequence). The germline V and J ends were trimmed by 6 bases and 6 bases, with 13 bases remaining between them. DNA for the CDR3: TGCGCCAGCAGAGGTTCCCACTCGGATACGCAGTATTTT. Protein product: CASRGSHSDTQYF.

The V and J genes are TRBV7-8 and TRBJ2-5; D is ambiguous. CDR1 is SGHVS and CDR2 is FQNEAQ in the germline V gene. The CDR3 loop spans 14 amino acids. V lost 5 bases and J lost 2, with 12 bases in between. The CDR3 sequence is CASSPLNLQETQYF. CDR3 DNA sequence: TGTGCCAGCAGCCCCTTAAACTTGCAAGAGACCCAGTACTTC.

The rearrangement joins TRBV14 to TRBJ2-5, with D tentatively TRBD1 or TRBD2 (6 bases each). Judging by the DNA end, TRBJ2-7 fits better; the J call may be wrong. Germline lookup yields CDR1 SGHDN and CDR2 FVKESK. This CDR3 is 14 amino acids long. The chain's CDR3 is CASSPGAQHYEQYF. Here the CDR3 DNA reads TGTGCCAGCAGCCCGGGGGCCCAACACTACGAGCAGTACTTC.

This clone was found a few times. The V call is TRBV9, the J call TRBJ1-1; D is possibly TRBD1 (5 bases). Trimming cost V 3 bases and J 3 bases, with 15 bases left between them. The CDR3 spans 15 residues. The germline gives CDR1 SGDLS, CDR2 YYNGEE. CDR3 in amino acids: CASSGGLTLDTEAFF. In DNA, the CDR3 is TGTGCCAGCAGCGGGGGACTCACGCTGGACACTGAAGCTTTCTTT.

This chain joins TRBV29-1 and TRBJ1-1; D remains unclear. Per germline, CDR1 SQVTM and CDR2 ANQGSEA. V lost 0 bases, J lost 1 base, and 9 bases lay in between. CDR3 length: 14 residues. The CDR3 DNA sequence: TGCAGCGTTGAAGAGTACAGTACGAACACTGAAGCTTTCTTT. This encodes CSVEEYSTNTEAFF.

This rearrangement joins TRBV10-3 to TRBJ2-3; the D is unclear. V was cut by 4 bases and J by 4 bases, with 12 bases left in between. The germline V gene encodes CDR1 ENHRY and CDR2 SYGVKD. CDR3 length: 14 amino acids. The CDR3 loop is CAISVGDFPDTQYF. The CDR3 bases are TGTGCCATCAGTGTTGGAGACTTCCCAGATACGCAGTATTTT.

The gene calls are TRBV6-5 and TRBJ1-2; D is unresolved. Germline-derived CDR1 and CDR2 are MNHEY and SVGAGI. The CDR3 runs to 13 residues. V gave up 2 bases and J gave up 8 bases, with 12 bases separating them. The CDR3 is CASSYTYLGGYTF. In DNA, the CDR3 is TGTGCCAGCAGTTACACCTACCTGGGGGGCTACACCTTC.

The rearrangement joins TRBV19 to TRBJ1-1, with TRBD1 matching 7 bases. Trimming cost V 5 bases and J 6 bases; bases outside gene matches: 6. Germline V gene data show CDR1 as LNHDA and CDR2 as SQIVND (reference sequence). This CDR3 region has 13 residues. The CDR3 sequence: CASSVTGRAEAFF. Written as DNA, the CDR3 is TGTGCCAGTAGTGTGACAGGGAGAGCTGAAGCTTTCTTT.

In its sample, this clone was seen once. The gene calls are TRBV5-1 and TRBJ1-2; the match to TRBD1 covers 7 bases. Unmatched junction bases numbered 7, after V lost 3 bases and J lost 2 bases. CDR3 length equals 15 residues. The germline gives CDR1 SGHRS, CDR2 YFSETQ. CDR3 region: CASSYRQGGNYGYTF. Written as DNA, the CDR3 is TGCGCCAGCAGCTATCGCCAGGGGGGGAACTATGGCTACACCTTC.

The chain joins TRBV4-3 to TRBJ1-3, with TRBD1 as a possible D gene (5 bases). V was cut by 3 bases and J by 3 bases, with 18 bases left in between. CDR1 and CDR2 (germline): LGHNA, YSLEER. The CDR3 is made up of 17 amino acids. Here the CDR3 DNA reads TGCGCCAGCAGCCATGTACCGACGGGGGAAGGTGGAAACACCATATATTTT. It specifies CASSHVPTGEGGNTIYF.

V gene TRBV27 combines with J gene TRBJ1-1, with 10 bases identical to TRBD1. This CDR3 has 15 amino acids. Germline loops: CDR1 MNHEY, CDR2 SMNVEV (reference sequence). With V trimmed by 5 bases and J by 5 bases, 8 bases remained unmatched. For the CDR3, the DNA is TGTGCCAGCAGTCGCTGGGACAGGGGAGGGACTGAAGCTTTCTTT. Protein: CASSRWDRGGTEAFF.